This T cell receptor (beta chain) was found in a study of T cell repertoires in cytomegalovirus infection. At the level of the study: Based on public TCR beta signatures, there were indications of CMV infection and of a matching HLA type.

Per germline, CDR1 MNHEY and CDR2 SMNVEV (reference sequence). This CDR3 contains 14 residues. V was pared by 2 bases and J by 4 bases, with 3 bases of the junction left unmatched. One entry per CDR3 protein results from TCRdb running MiXCR on the reads. The table records around 170,000 distinct CDR3 sequences, around 14% of them present only once. This clonotype was found many times. This TCR derives from a human donor in good health (CMV status not recorded). Some clones in this sample may be carry-over from other donors' samples. V is TRBV27 and J is TRBJ1-1; 8 bases are a match to TRBD1. The sample was PBMCs. The CDR3 nucleotides read TGTGCCAGCAGTTTAACAGGGGGGGCCACTGAAGCTTTCTTT. It specifies CASSLTGGATEAFF.